This T cell receptor (beta chain) was found in a study of response to subunit inactivated influenza vaccine. Findings and limits, study-wide: Researchers suggested that each seasonal influenza vaccination recruits few new T cells.

As to this clonotype: Its antigen is not identified.

The germline V gene has CDR1 LGHDT and CDR2 YNNKEL (reference sequence). This CDR3 comprises 15 residues. The junction had 4 bases not matched to a gene; V was cut back by 3 bases and J by 4 bases. One entry per CDR3 protein results from TCRdb running MiXCR on the RT-PCR reads. The sample includes more than 550,000 distinct CDR3 sequences, approximately 10% seen only once; the top ten take around 9.6%. The chain links TRBV3-1 to TRBJ2-5, with 11 bases matching TRBD1. The clonotype was recovered from a man aged 50-60 years who received an inactivated influenza vaccine. Sample: PBMCs from blood, taken on the day of vaccination. CDR3 loop: CASSHRTGGIETQYF. CDR3 nucleotide sequence: TGTGCCAGCAGCCATAGGACAGGGGGCATAGAGACCCAGTACTTC.